Each of the 8 T cell receptor beta chains below was sequenced from the same sample in a study of human T cells and chemical hapten exposure. Time point reported: patch test 2, 6 weeks after DPC sensitization. Noted treatment: therapeutic diphenylcyclopropenone sensitization with weekly scalp DPC. TCRdb fed the RACE reads into MiXCR, producing one record per CDR3 protein. The table lists 65,000 to 100,000 distinct CDR3 sequences, 6.5% to 8% of them singletons, with 1% to 1.5% in the top ten. The sequencing here drew on whole blood, taken in connection with sensitization to the hapten diphenylcyclopropenone (DPC). The receptors shown here come from a woman in her twenties or thirties with alopecia areata. Some clones in this sample may be carry-over from other donors' samples.

At least ten counts were recorded for this clonotype. The genes are TRBV10-3 and TRBJ2-1; D ambiguous. Trimming took 4 bases from V and 4 from J, leaving 14 bases between them. The CDR3 totals 15 residues. Looked up from germline, CDR1 is ENHRY and CDR2 is SYGVKD. CDR3 residues: CAISVAHPQYNEQFF. Here the CDR3 DNA reads TGTGCCATCAGTGTAGCCCACCCCCAGTACAATGAGCAGTTCTTC.

This clonotype was counted many times. The V and J genes are TRBV29-1 and TRBJ2-1; TRBD1 or TRBD2 may be the D gene (5 bases each). CDR1 is SQVTM, CDR2 ANQGSEA, per germline. The CDR3 is made up of 14 amino acids. V was shortened by 5 bases and J by 1 base, with 12 bases between the two germline ends. The CDR3, as DNA: TGCAGCGTTCGGAAGGGGAGTTCCTACAATGAGCAGTTCTTC. This gives the protein CSVRKGSSYNEQFF.

The V call is TRBV6-5, the J call TRBJ2-5; D uncertain. Trimming removed 2 bases at V and 2 bases at J, with 6 bases between. Germline V gives CDR1 MNHEY, CDR2 SVGAGI. The CDR3 sequence is 13 residues long. CDR3 in DNA: TGTGCCAGCAGTTACAGGGTTCAAGAGACCCAGTACTTC. It specifies CASSYRVQETQYF.

There are many counts of this clonotype. The chain combines TRBV5-1 with TRBJ1-5; no clear D. Germline V gives CDR1 SGHRS, CDR2 YFSETQ. The CDR3 covers 15 residues. Deletions cut 0 bases from V and 3 bases from J, with 10 bases between. The CDR3 sequence is CASSLGGGLNQPQHF. DNA for the CDR3: TGCGCCAGCAGCTTGGGGGGAGGTCTCAATCAGCCCCAGCATTTT.

This clonotype occurred a few times. The chain is built from TRBV20-1 and TRBJ2-5, with 8 bases aligning to TRBD2. Germline-derived CDR1 and CDR2 are DFQATT and SNEGSKA (reference sequence). The CDR3 contains 15 residues. J gave up 2 bases and V 4 bases, and 9 bases lay outside the gene matches. The CDR3 DNA reads as TGCAGTGCTAAAAACCGGGGGGGAAATCAAGAGACCCAGTACTTC. Encoded protein: CSAKNRGGNQETQYF.

The chain links TRBV29-1 to TRBJ1-2; 7 positions agree with TRBD1. The CDR3 has 14 amino acids. CDR1 and CDR2 (germline): SQVTM, ANQGSEA. The J segment lost 4 bases and the V segment lost 1 base, leaving 6 bases of the junction unmatched. The CDR3 loop reads CSVEVQQGSYGYTF. CDR3 in DNA: TGCAGCGTTGAAGTCCAACAGGGGTCCTATGGCTACACCTTC.

The rearrangement uses TRBV12-3 or TRBV12-4 and TRBJ1-2; 8 positions match TRBD1. V lost 3 bases, J lost 8 bases, and 5 bases stayed unmatched. The CDR3 runs to 13 residues. Here the CDR3 reads CASSFAGGEGYTF. The CDR3 DNA reads TGTGCCAGCAGTTTCGCAGGGGGCGAGGGCTACACCTTC.

There are many counts of this clonotype. The chain joins TRBV20-1 to TRBJ2-7, with TRBD2 matching over 10 bases. The CDR3 is 14 residues long. The J segment lost 2 bases and the V segment lost 2 bases, leaving 3 bases of the junction unmatched. The V gene's germline CDR1 is DFQATT and CDR2 SNEGSKA (reference sequence). The CDR3 spells CSARLAGVAYEQYF. DNA of the CDR3: TGCAGTGCTAGACTAGCGGGGGTCGCCTACGAGCAGTACTTC.